This TCR beta chain originates from a study of blood T cells in healthy people across ages. A J-beta primer mix and a sample-barcoded 5' primer were used in a second PCR of roughly 7 to 12 cycles. TCRdb ran MiXCR on the 5' RACE reads and lists one entry per CDR3 protein. This sample has about 1.1 million distinct CDR3 sequences, with more than 30% found just once. Each sample provided at least 5 micrograms of extracted total RNA. Germline values: CDR1 SQVTM, CDR2 ANQGSEA. The CDR3 is made up of 12 amino acids. This receptor was identified in a man between 18 and 35 years old in good health. The chain employs TRBV29-1 and TRBJ1-5; 9 bases agree with TRBD1. Sequenced sample: blood. The CDR3 coding sequence is TGCGGCGCAGGGACAGGGAGTCAGCCCCAGCATTTT. This sequence encodes CGAGTGSQPQHF.